The rows below give T cell receptor beta chains drawn from one sample of a study of blood T cell repertoires in COVID-19. Profiling relied on immunoSEQ multiplex PCR, and the TCRdb table lists in-frame clones only, not all of them. The table includes under 250,000 clones, around 80% detected once. The sample was peripheral blood. The origin of the receptors is a woman in her 40s with acute or convalescent COVID-19. CDR3s include the opening cysteine and the closing phenylalanine or tryptophan. Each record gives: clone size, J gene, D gene, V gene, CDR3 protein, CDR3 DNA. A D gene is named only where the DNA matches it firmly. For some rows the clone size is stated as once, few or many, or as a class when expanded; others skip it.

clone size: .
J gene: TRBJ1-4
D gene: TRBD1
V gene: TRBV5-4
CDR3 protein: CASSRGQGALLNEKLFF
CDR3 DNA: TGTGCCAGCAGCCGAGGACAGGGGGCTCTACTTAATGAAAAACTGTTTTTT

clone size: .
J gene: TRBJ2-3
D gene: TRBD2
V gene: TRBV19
CDR3 protein: CATGLAGGLDTQYF
CDR3 DNA: TGTGCCACCGGACTAGCGGGGGGTCTAGATACGCAGTATTTT

clone size: .
J gene: TRBJ2-7
D gene: .
V gene: TRBV2
CDR3 protein: CASSWDKNYEQYF
CDR3 DNA: TGTGCCAGCAGTTGGGACAAAAACTACGAGCAGTACTTC

clone size: .
J gene: TRBJ2-1
D gene: TRBD1
V gene: TRBV6-2/TRBV6-3
CDR3 protein: CASSGTGDNEQFF
CDR3 DNA: TGTGCCAGCAGTGGGACAGGAGACAATGAGCAGTTCTTC

clone size: .
J gene: TRBJ2-7
D gene: TRBD1
V gene: TRBV3-1/TRBV3-2
CDR3 protein: CASSLTGGRRDEQYF
CDR3 DNA: TGTGCCAGCAGCCTTACAGGGGGCCGACGTGACGAGCAGTACTTC

clone size: .
J gene: TRBJ2-7
D gene: TRBD1
V gene: TRBV6-5
CDR3 protein: CASKLRTGIMYEQYF
CDR3 DNA: TGTGCCAGCAAATTACGGACAGGGATAATGTACGAGCAGTACTTC

clone size: .
J gene: TRBJ1-2
D gene: TRBD1
V gene: TRBV23-1
CDR3 protein: CASQGTGYRGHMIPGLGYTF
CDR3 DNA: TGCGCCAGCCAGGGTACGGGGTACAGGGGACATATGATACCGGGGCTTGGCTACACCTTC

clone size: once
J gene: TRBJ1-2
D gene: TRBD1
V gene: TRBV18
CDR3 protein: CASSRGQGDYGYTF
CDR3 DNA: TGTGCCAGCTCTCGTGGACAGGGCGACTATGGCTACACCTTC

clone size: .
J gene: TRBJ2-7
D gene: TRBD2
V gene: TRBV29-1
CDR3 protein: CSVAGISYEQYF
CDR3 DNA: TGCAGCGTAGCGGGGATCTCCTACGAGCAGTACTTC

clone size: .
J gene: TRBJ2-1
D gene: .
V gene: TRBV6-5
CDR3 protein: CASSYSSAGASDEQFF
CDR3 DNA: TGTGCCAGCAGTTACTCGAGTGCGGGGGCGTCGGATGAGCAGTTCTTC

clone size: .
J gene: TRBJ1-2
D gene: .
V gene: TRBV6-5
CDR3 protein: CASTTRGGDGYTF
CDR3 DNA: TGTGCCAGCACCACAAGGGGGGGAGATGGCTACACCTTC

clone size: .
J gene: TRBJ2-7
D gene: .
V gene: TRBV5-6
CDR3 protein: CASSPPGDYEQYF
CDR3 DNA: TGTGCCAGCAGCCCCCCAGGGGATTACGAGCAGTACTTC

clone size: .
J gene: TRBJ2-3
D gene: TRBD1
V gene: TRBV27
CDR3 protein: CASSLSTGRTDTQYF
CDR3 DNA: TGTGCCAGCAGTTTATCGACAGGGCGCACAGATACGCAGTATTTT

clone size: .
J gene: TRBJ2-7
D gene: TRBD1
V gene: TRBV4-3
CDR3 protein: CASSQDEGAYEQYF
CDR3 DNA: TGCGCCAGCAGCCAAGATGAGGGGGCGTACGAGCAGTACTTC

clone size: .
J gene: TRBJ1-1
D gene: TRBD1
V gene: TRBV6-1
CDR3 protein: CASSDGDRGLRTEAFF
CDR3 DNA: TGTGCCAGCAGTGACGGGGACAGGGGGCTGAGGACTGAAGCTTTCTTT

clone size: .
J gene: TRBJ2-2
D gene: .
V gene: TRBV9
CDR3 protein: CASSVASSARNTGELFF
CDR3 DNA: TGTGCCAGCAGCGTAGCTTCAAGCGCCCGGAACACCGGGGAGCTGTTTTTT

clone size: .
J gene: TRBJ2-5
D gene: .
V gene: TRBV20-1
CDR3 protein: CSATRSETQYF
CDR3 DNA: TGCAGTGCCACCAGGTCGGAGACCCAGTACTTC

clone size: .
J gene: TRBJ1-5
D gene: .
V gene: TRBV9
CDR3 protein: CASSVDGDQPQHF
CDR3 DNA: TGTGCCAGCAGCGTAGACGGAGATCAGCCCCAGCATTTT

clone size: .
J gene: TRBJ1-2
D gene: .
V gene: TRBV21-1
CDR3 protein: CASSNLGQGAYYGYTF
CDR3 DNA: TGTGCCAGCAGCAACCTAGGACAGGGGGCTTACTATGGCTACACCTTC

clone size: few
J gene: TRBJ1-5
D gene: .
V gene: TRBV4-1
CDR3 protein: CASSLSLGHRVGQPQHF
CDR3 DNA: TGCGCCAGCAGCCTCTCCCTTGGGCACAGGGTCGGGCAGCCCCAGCATTTT

clone size: few
J gene: TRBJ2-3
D gene: .
V gene: TRBV24-1
CDR3 protein: CATRDTRTDTQYF
CDR3 DNA: TGTGCCACGAGGGACACCCGCACAGATACGCAGTATTTT

clone size: .
J gene: TRBJ1-1
D gene: .
V gene: TRBV4-2
CDR3 protein: CASSQRGNTEAFF
CDR3 DNA: TGTGCCAGCAGCCAAAGAGGGAACACTGAAGCTTTCTTT

clone size: few
J gene: TRBJ1-1
D gene: .
V gene: TRBV5-6
CDR3 protein: CASSRAPSTEAFF
CDR3 DNA: TGTGCCAGTTCCAGGGCACCCTCCACTGAAGCTTTCTTT

clone size: .
J gene: TRBJ2-3
D gene: TRBD2
V gene: TRBV7-6
CDR3 protein: CASSLDDGGAHTQYF
CDR3 DNA: TGTGCCAGCAGCTTAGACGACGGGGGGGCGCATACGCAGTATTTT

clone size: .
J gene: TRBJ1-3
D gene: .
V gene: TRBV4-1
CDR3 protein: CASSPDRSSGNTIYF
CDR3 DNA: TGCGCCAGCAGCCCCGACAGGTCCTCTGGAAACACCATATATTTT

clone size: .
J gene: TRBJ1-2
D gene: TRBD1
V gene: TRBV7-2
CDR3 protein: CASSLIGTGGPWGYTF
CDR3 DNA: TGTGCCAGCAGCTTAATAGGGACAGGAGGGCCTTGGGGCTACACCTTC

clone size: .
J gene: TRBJ2-5
D gene: TRBD1
V gene: TRBV19
CDR3 protein: CASSRGQETQYF
CDR3 DNA: TGTGCCAGTAGCAGGGGGCAAGAGACCCAGTACTTC

clone size: .
J gene: TRBJ2-7
D gene: .
V gene: TRBV2
CDR3 protein: CAKGGESYEQYF
CDR3 DNA: TGTGCCAAAGGAGGGGAGAGCTACGAGCAGTACTTC

clone size: .
J gene: TRBJ2-7
D gene: TRBD1
V gene: TRBV7-9
CDR3 protein: CASSSQGGEQYF
CDR3 DNA: TGTGCCAGCAGCTCACAGGGGGGCGAGCAGTACTTC

clone size: many
J gene: TRBJ2-3
D gene: .
V gene: TRBV24-1
CDR3 protein: CATSDGRTTFF
CDR3 DNA: TGTGCCACCAGTGATGGGAGGACTACTTTTTTT

clone size: .
J gene: TRBJ2-1
D gene: TRBD2
V gene: TRBV7-6
CDR3 protein: CASSRGTSGNYNEQFF
CDR3 DNA: TGTGCCAGCAGCCGCGGGACTAGCGGGAATTACAATGAGCAGTTCTTC

clone size: .
J gene: TRBJ1-3
D gene: .
V gene: TRBV10-3
CDR3 protein: CAISDSGASGNTIYF
CDR3 DNA: TGTGCCATCAGTGATTCAGGTGCATCTGGAAACACCATATATTTT

clone size: .
J gene: TRBJ2-1
D gene: TRBD2
V gene: TRBV7-8
CDR3 protein: CASSLSGGAYNEQFF
CDR3 DNA: TGTGCCAGCAGCTTAAGCGGGGGGGCCTATAATGAGCAGTTCTTC

clone size: .
J gene: TRBJ2-7
D gene: .
V gene: TRBV29-1
CDR3 protein: CSVDDGGIHEQYF
CDR3 DNA: TGCAGCGTTGACGACGGCGGGATCCACGAGCAGTACTTC

clone size: .
J gene: TRBJ2-1
D gene: TRBD1
V gene: TRBV29-1
CDR3 protein: CSVVTGMGDEQFF
CDR3 DNA: TGCAGCGTTGTGACAGGGATGGGCGATGAGCAGTTCTTC

clone size: .
J gene: TRBJ2-3
D gene: .
V gene: TRBV7-3
CDR3 protein: CASSAIPIDTQYF
CDR3 DNA: TGTGCCAGCAGCGCTATCCCCATAGATACGCAGTATTTT

clone size: .
J gene: TRBJ2-5
D gene: .
V gene: TRBV6-5
CDR3 protein: CASSVGTYQETQYF
CDR3 DNA: TGTGCCAGCAGCGTAGGGACTTACCAAGAGACCCAGTACTTC

clone size: .
J gene: TRBJ2-7
D gene: TRBD2
V gene: TRBV7-8
CDR3 protein: CASSLVGGRDEQYF
CDR3 DNA: TGTGCCAGCAGCTTAGTCGGGGGGAGGGACGAGCAGTACTTC

clone size: .
J gene: TRBJ1-5
D gene: TRBD1
V gene: TRBV6-2/TRBV6-3
CDR3 protein: CASSYSSQGGQPQHF
CDR3 DNA: TGTGCCAGCAGTTACTCCTCCCAGGGGGGTCAGCCCCAGCATTTT

clone size: .
J gene: TRBJ2-4
D gene: TRBD1
V gene: TRBV3-1/TRBV3-2
CDR3 protein: CASSQVDRGKGIQYF
CDR3 DNA: TGTGCCAGCAGCCAAGTGGACAGGGGGAAAGGCATTCAGTACTTC

clone size: .
J gene: TRBJ1-3
D gene: .
V gene: TRBV11-2
CDR3 protein: CASRLDSSGNTIYF
CDR3 DNA: TGTGCCAGCAGGCTCGACAGTTCTGGAAACACCATATATTTT

clone size: .
J gene: TRBJ2-1
D gene: TRBD2
V gene: TRBV20-1
CDR3 protein: CSATIAGKVLF
CDR3 DNA: TGCAGTGCTACGATAGCGGGAAAGGTTCTCTTC

clone size: .
J gene: TRBJ2-7
D gene: TRBD2
V gene: TRBV4-3
CDR3 protein: CASSQDTSGYEQYF
CDR3 DNA: TGCGCCAGCAGCCAAGATACTAGCGGCTACGAGCAGTACTTC

clone size: .
J gene: TRBJ1-1
D gene: .
V gene: TRBV18
CDR3 protein: CASSPRVDSSGAEAFF
CDR3 DNA: TGTGCCAGCTCACCACGAGTGGATTCTTCAGGGGCTGAAGCTTTCTTT

clone size: .
J gene: TRBJ1-1
D gene: .
V gene: TRBV5-1
CDR3 protein: CASSLTGKREAFF
CDR3 DNA: TGCGCCAGCAGCTTGACAGGCAAAAGAGAAGCTTTCTTT

clone size: once
J gene: TRBJ2-5
D gene: .
V gene: TRBV10-2
CDR3 protein: CASSDFGTFQETQYF
CDR3 DNA: TGCGCCAGCAGTGATTTTGGGACTTTCCAAGAGACCCAGTACTTC

clone size: once
J gene: TRBJ1-6
D gene: .
V gene: TRBV2
CDR3 protein: CASSERDGTFSPLHF
CDR3 DNA: TGTGCCAGCAGTGAACGGGACGGGACATTTTCACCCCTCCACTTT

clone size: .
J gene: TRBJ1-1
D gene: .
V gene: TRBV2
CDR3 protein: CASSSGTDLEAFF
CDR3 DNA: TGTGCCAGCAGCTCCGGGACTGACCTAGAAGCTTTCTTT

clone size: few
J gene: TRBJ2-1
D gene: TRBD2
V gene: TRBV11-3
CDR3 protein: CASSLRQGGLVYNEQFF
CDR3 DNA: TGTGCCAGCAGCTTAAGGCAGGGAGGGTTGGTTTACAATGAGCAGTTCTTC

clone size: .
J gene: TRBJ2-5
D gene: .
V gene: TRBV14
CDR3 protein: CASSHRTARAQYF
CDR3 DNA: TGTGCCAGCAGCCATAGAACGGCCAGGGCCCAGTACTTC

clone size: once
J gene: TRBJ2-1
D gene: TRBD2
V gene: TRBV3-1/TRBV3-2
CDR3 protein: CASRLAASYNEQFF
CDR3 DNA: TGTGCCAGCAGACTAGCGGCCTCCTACAATGAGCAGTTCTTC

clone size: .
J gene: TRBJ2-3
D gene: TRBD2
V gene: TRBV11-2
CDR3 protein: CASSQAGGSTDTQYF
CDR3 DNA: TGTGCCAGCAGCCAGGCGGGGGGGAGCACAGATACGCAGTATTTT

clone size: .
J gene: TRBJ2-7
D gene: .
V gene: TRBV7-6
CDR3 protein: CASSLRRGSGYEQYF
CDR3 DNA: TGTGCCAGCAGCTTACGTAGAGGTAGTGGATACGAGCAGTACTTC

clone size: .
J gene: TRBJ1-3
D gene: .
V gene: TRBV10-1
CDR3 protein: CASSQEGGSSGNTIYF
CDR3 DNA: TGCGCCAGCAGTCAAGAGGGCGGAAGCTCTGGAAACACCATATATTTT

clone size: .
J gene: TRBJ1-6
D gene: .
V gene: TRBV12-3/TRBV12-4
CDR3 protein: CASSPNRDSPLHF
CDR3 DNA: TGTGCCAGCAGTCCTAACAGGGATTCACCCCTCCACTTT

clone size: .
J gene: TRBJ2-1
D gene: TRBD1
V gene: TRBV15
CDR3 protein: CATSRKGQGGYNEQFF
CDR3 DNA: TGTGCCACCAGCAGGAAAGGACAGGGGGGATACAATGAGCAGTTCTTC

clone size: .
J gene: TRBJ1-1
D gene: .
V gene: TRBV29-1
CDR3 protein: CSVAWGVAGNTEAFF
CDR3 DNA: TGCAGCGTTGCGTGGGGGGTGGCGGGGAACACTGAAGCTTTCTTT

clone size: few
J gene: TRBJ2-1
D gene: TRBD2
V gene: TRBV11-2
CDR3 protein: CASSLGGLAGGSEQFF
CDR3 DNA: TGTGCCAGCAGCTTAGGGGGACTAGCGGGAGGGAGCGAGCAGTTCTTC

clone size: .
J gene: TRBJ1-5
D gene: .
V gene: TRBV2
CDR3 protein: CASSGRQGNQPQHF
CDR3 DNA: TGTGCCAGCAGTGGCCGACAGGGCAATCAGCCCCAGCATTTT

clone size: .
J gene: TRBJ2-2
D gene: .
V gene: TRBV7-2
CDR3 protein: CASSFILTGELFF
CDR3 DNA: TGTGCCAGCAGCTTTATACTCACCGGGGAGCTGTTTTTT